These T cell receptor beta chains were read from a single sample in a study of OX40 agonist ivuxolimab in advanced cancers. Profiled with immunoSEQ multiplex PCR; TCRdb holds only in-frame clones, not every one. The table has under 50,000 clones, roughly 85% seen once; the top ten hold 3.4%. Material: CD4+ or CD8+ T cells sorted from blood, obtained in a trial of the OX40 agonist ivuxolimab. These receptors all come from an adult with an advanced solid tumor such as melanoma, head and neck, liver or kidney cancer. The conserved cysteine and the conserved F or W are not part of the CDR3 here.

v_call: TRBV4-2
cdr3_aa: ASSQESQTVYGYT

v_call: TRBV28
cdr3_aa: ASNWGGSNQPQH

v_call: TRBV28
cdr3_aa: ASSSGTGLQTQY

v_call: TRBV30
cdr3_aa: ASPRGVASYGYT

v_call: TRBV15
cdr3_aa: ATSRDQGYQETQY

v_call: TRBV7-2
cdr3_aa: ASSNTESYGYT

v_call: TRBV7-9
cdr3_aa: ASSLVAGGRNEQF

v_call: TRBV30
cdr3_aa: AWESRQGSGANVLT

v_call: TRBV21-1
cdr3_aa: ASSKARSGRSHNEQF

v_call: TRBV7-9
cdr3_aa: ASSSQGANNQPQH

v_call: TRBV7-2
cdr3_aa: ASSLVGAGGTDTQY

v_call: TRBV27
cdr3_aa: ASSLSGTTSGYT

v_call: TRBV6-1
cdr3_aa: ASSLTSTAYEQY

v_call: TRBV6-1
cdr3_aa: ASSGRTGVGETQY

v_call: TRBV28
cdr3_aa: ASSPRAGYGYT

v_call: TRBV19
cdr3_aa: ASSVTSGRASYNEQF